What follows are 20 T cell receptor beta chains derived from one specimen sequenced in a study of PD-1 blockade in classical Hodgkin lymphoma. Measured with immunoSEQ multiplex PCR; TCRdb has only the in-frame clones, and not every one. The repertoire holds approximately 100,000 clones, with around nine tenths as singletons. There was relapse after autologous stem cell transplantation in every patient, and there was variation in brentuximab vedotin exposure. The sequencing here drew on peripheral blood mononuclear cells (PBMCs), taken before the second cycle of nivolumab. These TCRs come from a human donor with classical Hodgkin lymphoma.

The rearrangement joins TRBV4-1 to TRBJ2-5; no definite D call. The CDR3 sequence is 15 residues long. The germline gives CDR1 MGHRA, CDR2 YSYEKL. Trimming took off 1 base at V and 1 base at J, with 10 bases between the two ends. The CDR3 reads CASSQGAAGQETQYF. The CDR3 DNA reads TGCGCCAGCAGCCAAGGGGCAGCAGGCCAAGAGACCCAGTACTTC.

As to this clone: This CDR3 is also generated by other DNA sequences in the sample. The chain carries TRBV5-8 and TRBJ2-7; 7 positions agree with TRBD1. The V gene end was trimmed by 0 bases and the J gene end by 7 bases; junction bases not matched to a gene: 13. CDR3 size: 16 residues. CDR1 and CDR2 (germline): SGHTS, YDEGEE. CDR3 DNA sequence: TGTGCCAGCAGCTTGGTGGGGGACAGCCCCTTCTGGGAGCAGTACTTC. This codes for CASSLVGDSPFWEQYF. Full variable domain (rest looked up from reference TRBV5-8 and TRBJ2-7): EAGVTQSPTHLIKTRGQQATLRCSPISGHTSVYWYQQALGLGLQFLLWYDEGEERNRGNFPPRFSGRQFPNYSSELNVNALELEDSALYLCASSLVGDSPFWEQYFGPGTRLTVT.

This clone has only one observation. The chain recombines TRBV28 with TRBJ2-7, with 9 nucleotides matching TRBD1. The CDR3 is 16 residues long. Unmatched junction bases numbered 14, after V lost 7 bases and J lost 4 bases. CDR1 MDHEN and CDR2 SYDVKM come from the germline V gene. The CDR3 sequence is CASKIVGTGIRYEQYF. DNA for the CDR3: TGTGCCAGCAAAATAGTCGGGACAGGGATAAGGTACGAGCAGTACTTC.

The CDR3 bases are TGTGCCAGCAGCTTCCCCCTTAGACAGGCAGGAAACATTCAGTACTTC. It specifies CASSFPLRQAGNIQYF. This chain uses TRBV13 with TRBJ2-4; D may be TRBD1 (6 bases). CDR1 and CDR2 from the germline V gene are PRHDT and FYEKMQ (reference sequence). The CDR3 runs 16 residues. Trimming cost V 3 bases and J 6 bases, with 18 bases left between them. The full variable domain, with the rest looked up from reference TRBV13 and TRBJ2-4, is AAGVIQSPRHLIKEKRETATLKCYPIPRHDTVYWYQQGPGQDPQFLISFYEKMQSDKGSIPDRFSAQQFSDYHSELNMSSLELGDSALYFCASSFPLRQAGNIQYFGAGTRLSVL.

The CDR3 protein is CASSFGYEQYF. In DNA form, the CDR3 reads TGTGCCAGCAGCTTTGGTTACGAGCAGTACTTC. The V and J genes are TRBV5-6 and TRBJ2-7; no clear D gene. The CDR3 is made up of 11 amino acids. CDR1 SGHDT and CDR2 YYEEEE come from the germline V gene. V dropped 2 bases and J dropped 4 bases, with 4 bases sitting between them.

The CDR3 DNA reads as TGTGCCAGCAGTTACGGGGGTAGCTACACCTTC. This translates into CASSYGGSYTF. This chain joins TRBV6-5 and TRBJ1-2, with D maybe TRBD1 (5 bases). The germline CDR1 and CDR2 sequences are MNHEY and SVGAGI. There are 11 residues in the CDR3. V was shortened by 2 bases and J by 9 bases, with 7 bases between the two germline ends.

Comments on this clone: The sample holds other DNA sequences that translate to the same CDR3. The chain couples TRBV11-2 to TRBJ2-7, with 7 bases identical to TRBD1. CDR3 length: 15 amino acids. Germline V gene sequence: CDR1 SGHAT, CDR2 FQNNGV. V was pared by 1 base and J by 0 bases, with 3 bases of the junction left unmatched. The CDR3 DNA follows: TGTGCCAGCAGCTTAGCAGGGGGTAGCTCCTACGAGCAGTACTTC. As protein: CASSLAGGSSYEQYF.

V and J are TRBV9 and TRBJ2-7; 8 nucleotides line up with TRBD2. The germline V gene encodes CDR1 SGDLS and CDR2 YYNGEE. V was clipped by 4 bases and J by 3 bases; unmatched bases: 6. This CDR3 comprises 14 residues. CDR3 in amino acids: CASSSGGADYEQYF. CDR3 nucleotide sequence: TGTGCCAGCAGCTCCGGGGGGGCTGACTACGAGCAGTACTTC.

CDR3 sequence reads: CASSVDRGRTETQYF. The CDR3 nucleotides read TGTGCCAGCAGTGTCGACAGGGGGCGAACAGAGACCCAGTACTTC. The rearrangement links TRBV28 to TRBJ2-5; 10 bases align to TRBD1. In germline, CDR1 is MDHEN, CDR2 SYDVKM. This CDR3 contains 15 residues. The trim removed 5 bases at V and 4 bases at J, leaving 7 bases unmatched.

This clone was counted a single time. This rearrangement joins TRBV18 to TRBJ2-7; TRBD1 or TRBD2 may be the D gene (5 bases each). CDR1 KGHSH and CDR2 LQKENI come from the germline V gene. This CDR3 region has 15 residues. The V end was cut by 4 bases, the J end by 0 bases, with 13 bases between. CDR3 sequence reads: CASSQGTSASYEQYF. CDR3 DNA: TGTGCCAGCTCACAAGGGACCTCAGCCTCCTACGAGCAGTACTTC. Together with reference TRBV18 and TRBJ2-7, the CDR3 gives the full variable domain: NAGVMQNPRHLVRRRGQEARLRCSPMKGHSHVYWYRQLPEEGLKFMVYLQKENIIDESGMPKERFSAEFPKEGPSILRIQQVVRGDSAAYFCASSQGTSASYEQYFGPGTRLTVT.

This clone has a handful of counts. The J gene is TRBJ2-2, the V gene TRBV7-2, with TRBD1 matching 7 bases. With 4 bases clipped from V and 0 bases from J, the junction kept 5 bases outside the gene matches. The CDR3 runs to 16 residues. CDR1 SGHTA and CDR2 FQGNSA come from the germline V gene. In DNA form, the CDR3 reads TGTGCCAGCAGCTCCGGACAGGTCGCGAACACCGGGGAGCTGTTTTTT. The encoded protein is CASSSGQVANTGELFF.

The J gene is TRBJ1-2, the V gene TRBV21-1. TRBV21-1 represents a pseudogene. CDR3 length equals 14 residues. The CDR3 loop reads CASSSRAPTRGYTF. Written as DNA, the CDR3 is TGTGCGAGCAGTAGCAGAGCCCCCACGCGGGGCTACACCTTC.

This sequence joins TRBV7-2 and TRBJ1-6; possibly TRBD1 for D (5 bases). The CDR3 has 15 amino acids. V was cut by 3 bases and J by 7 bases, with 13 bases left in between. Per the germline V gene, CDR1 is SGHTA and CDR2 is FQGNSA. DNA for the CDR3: TGTGCCAGCAGCTTTTCCGGGACGGGAAATTCACCCCTCCACTTT. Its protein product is CASSFSGTGNSPLHF.

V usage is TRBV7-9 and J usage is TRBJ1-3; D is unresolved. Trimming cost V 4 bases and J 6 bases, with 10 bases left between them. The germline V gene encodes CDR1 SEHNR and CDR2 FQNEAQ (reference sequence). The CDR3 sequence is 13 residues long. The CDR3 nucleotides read TGTGCCAGCAGCTCGGGATCTATAAACACCATATATTTT. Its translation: CASSSGSINTIYF.

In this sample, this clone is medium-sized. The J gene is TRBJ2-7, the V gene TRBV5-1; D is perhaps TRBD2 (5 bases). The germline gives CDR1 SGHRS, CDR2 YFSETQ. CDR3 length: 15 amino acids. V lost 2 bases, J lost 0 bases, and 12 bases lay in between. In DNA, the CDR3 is TGCGCCAGCAGCTTTGAGGGCCATAGCTCCTACGAGCAGTACTTC. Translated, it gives CASSFEGHSSYEQYF. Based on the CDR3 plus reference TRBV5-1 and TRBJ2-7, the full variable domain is KAGVTQTPRYLIKTRGQQVTLSCSPISGHRSVSWYQQTPGQGLQFLFEYFSETQRNKGNFPGRFSGRQFSNSRSEMNVSTLELGDSALYLCASSFEGHSSYEQYFGPGTRLTVT.

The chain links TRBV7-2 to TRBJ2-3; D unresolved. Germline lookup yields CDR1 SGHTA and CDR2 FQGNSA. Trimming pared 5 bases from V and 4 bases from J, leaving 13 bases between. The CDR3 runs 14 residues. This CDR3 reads CASSDRVGSDTQYF. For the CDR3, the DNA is TGTGCCAGCAGCGACCGGGTGGGTTCAGATACGCAGTATTTT.

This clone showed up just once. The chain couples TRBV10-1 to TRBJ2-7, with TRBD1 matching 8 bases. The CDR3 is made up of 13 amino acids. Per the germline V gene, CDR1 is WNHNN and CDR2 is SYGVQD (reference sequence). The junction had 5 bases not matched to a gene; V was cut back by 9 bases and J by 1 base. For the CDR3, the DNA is TGCGCCAGGAGACAGGGGCTTTCCTACGAGCAGTACTTC. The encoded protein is CARRQGLSYEQYF.

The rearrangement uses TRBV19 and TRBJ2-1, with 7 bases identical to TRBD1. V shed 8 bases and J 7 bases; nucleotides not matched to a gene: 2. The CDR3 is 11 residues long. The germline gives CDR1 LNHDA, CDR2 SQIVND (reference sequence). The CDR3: CASGQVNEQFF. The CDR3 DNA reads TGTGCCAGTGGACAGGTGAATGAGCAGTTCTTC.

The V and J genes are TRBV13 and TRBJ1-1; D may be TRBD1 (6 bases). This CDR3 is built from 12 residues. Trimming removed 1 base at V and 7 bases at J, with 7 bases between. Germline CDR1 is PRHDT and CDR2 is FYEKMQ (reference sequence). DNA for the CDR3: TGTGCCAGCAGCTTAGTAGGGGGTGAAGCTTTCTTT. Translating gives CASSLVGGEAFF.

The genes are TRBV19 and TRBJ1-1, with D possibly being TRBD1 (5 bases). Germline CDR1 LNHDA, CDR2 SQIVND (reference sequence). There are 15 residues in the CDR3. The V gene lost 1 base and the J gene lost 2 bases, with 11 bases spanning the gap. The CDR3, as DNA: TGTGCCAGTAGTATAGGGGGACGGGGAAACACTGAAGCTTTCTTT. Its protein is CASSIGGRGNTEAFF.